The T cell receptor beta chain described here comes from a study of regulatory T cells in long-lasting Graves disease. Trimming took 4 bases from V and 0 from J; bases not matched to a gene: 5. CDR3 length equals 15 residues. Germline V CDR1 and CDR2: MGHRA, YSYEKL. This clonotype has a count of ten or more. The sample's time point: newly diagnosed GD, antithyroid drugs for less than 3 months. Extracted RNA from PBMCs served as the source of the TCR library. Doctors identified Graves' disease using the American Thyroid Association guidelines. Building the TCR beta libraries relied on iRepertoire HTBI primers, and CDR3 regions underwent Arm-PCR. One entry per CDR3 protein, called by TCRdb with MiXCR from the multiplex PCR reads. This table holds approximately 460,000 distinct CDR3 sequences, about a sixth found once. These records were also assigned to another study, of T cells in Graves' hyperthyroidism and ophthalmopathy. That source adds: The primer set for the first-round RT-PCR of the TCR CDR3 was HTBI.

The chain links TRBV4-1 to TRBJ1-1, with 7 nucleotides matching TRBD1. Source: peripheral blood mononuclear cells (PBMCs), taken at new diagnosis, from a patient treated with antithyroid drugs. This clonotype was obtained from a woman aged 25-40 years with Graves disease. The CDR3 region is CASSPKTGMNTEAFF. The CDR3 DNA sequence: TGCGCCAGCAGCCCAAAGACAGGGATGAACACTGAAGCTTTCTTT.